These T cell receptor beta chains were read from a single sample in a study of blood T cell repertoires in COVID-19. Libraries were prepared by immunoSEQ multiplex PCR; TCRdb keeps only in-frame clonotypes and omits some of them. The data contain over 200,000 clones, just over 85% of them singletons. The source material was peripheral blood. These receptors came from a man between 18 and 35 years old with active or convalescent COVID-19. Both conserved end residues are part of each CDR3. Fields, in order: V gene, J gene, CDR3 protein.

TRBV2,TRBJ1-5,CASQPQGKQPQHF
TRBV30,TRBJ2-5,CAWTRRLPEETQYF
TRBV5-1,TRBJ1-1,CASSLGAGVMNTEAFF
TRBV6-2/TRBV6-3,TRBJ2-7,CASSGTGRSYEQYF
TRBV2,TRBJ1-4,CASRNRGGGEKLFF
TRBV27,TRBJ1-2,CASSLTNRGDYGYTF
TRBV5-4,TRBJ2-1,CASSQPGGDEQFF
TRBV5-4,TRBJ2-7,CASSPTSGSRSEQYF
TRBV14,TRBJ1-6,CASSRKQNSPLHF
TRBV6-2/TRBV6-3,TRBJ2-1,CASSYGTSSNEQFF
TRBV11-2,TRBJ1-1,CASSLVLRQGARRVKAFF
TRBV30,TRBJ2-1,CAWSAFSGNEQFF